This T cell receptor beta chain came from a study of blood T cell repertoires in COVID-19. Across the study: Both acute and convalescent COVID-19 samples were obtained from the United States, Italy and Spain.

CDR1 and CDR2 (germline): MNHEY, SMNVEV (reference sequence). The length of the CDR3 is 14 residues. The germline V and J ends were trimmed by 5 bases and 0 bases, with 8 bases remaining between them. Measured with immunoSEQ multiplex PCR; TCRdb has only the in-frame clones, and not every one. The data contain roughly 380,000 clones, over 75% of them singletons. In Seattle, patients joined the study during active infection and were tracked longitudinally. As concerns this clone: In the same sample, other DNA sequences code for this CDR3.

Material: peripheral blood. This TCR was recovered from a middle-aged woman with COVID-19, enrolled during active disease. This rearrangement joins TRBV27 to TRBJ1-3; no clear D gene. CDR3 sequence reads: CASSAGFSGNTIYF. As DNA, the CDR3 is TGTGCCAGCAGTGCGGGATTCTCTGGAAACACCATATATTTT.